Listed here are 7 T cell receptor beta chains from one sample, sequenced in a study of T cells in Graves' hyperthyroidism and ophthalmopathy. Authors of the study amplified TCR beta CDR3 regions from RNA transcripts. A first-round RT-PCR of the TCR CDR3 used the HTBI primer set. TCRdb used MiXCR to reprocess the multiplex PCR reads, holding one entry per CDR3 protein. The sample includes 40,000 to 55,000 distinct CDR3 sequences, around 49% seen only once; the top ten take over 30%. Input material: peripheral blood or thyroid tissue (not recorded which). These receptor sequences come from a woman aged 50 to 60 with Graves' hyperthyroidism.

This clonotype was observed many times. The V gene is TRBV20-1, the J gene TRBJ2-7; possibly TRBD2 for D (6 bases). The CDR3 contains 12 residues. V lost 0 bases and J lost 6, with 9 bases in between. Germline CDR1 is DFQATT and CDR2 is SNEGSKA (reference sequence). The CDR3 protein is CSARDRLGEQYF. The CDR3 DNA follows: TGCAGTGCTAGAGATCGACTAGGCGAGCAGTACTTC.

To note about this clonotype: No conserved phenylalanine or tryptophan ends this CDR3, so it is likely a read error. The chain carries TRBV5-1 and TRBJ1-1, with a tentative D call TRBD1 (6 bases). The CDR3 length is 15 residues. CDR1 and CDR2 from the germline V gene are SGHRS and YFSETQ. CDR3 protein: CASSFGGAGNTEAFI. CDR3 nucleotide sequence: TGCGCCAGCAGCTTTGGGGGCGCAGGGAACACTGAGGCTTTCATT.

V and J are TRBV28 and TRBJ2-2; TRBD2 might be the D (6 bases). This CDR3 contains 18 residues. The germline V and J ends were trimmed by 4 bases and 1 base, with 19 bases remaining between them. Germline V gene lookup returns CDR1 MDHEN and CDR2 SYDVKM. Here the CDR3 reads CASSSLSTGTQNTGELFF. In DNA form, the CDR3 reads TGTGCCAGCAGTTCCCTGTCGACCGGGACTCAGAACACCGGGGAGCTGTTTTTT.

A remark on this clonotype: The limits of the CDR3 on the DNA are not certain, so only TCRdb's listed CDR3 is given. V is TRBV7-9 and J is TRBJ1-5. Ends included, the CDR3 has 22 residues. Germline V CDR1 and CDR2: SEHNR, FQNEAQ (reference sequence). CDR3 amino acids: CASSLEPWANEKLFFGSGTQHF.

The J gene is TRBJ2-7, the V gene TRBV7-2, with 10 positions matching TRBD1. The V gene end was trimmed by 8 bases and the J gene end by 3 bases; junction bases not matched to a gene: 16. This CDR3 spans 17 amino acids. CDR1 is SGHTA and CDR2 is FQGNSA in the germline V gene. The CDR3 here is CASGSAGTGEGGYEQYF. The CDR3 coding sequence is TGTGCCAGCGGCTCGGCCGGGACAGGGGAGGGCGGCTACGAGCAGTACTTC.

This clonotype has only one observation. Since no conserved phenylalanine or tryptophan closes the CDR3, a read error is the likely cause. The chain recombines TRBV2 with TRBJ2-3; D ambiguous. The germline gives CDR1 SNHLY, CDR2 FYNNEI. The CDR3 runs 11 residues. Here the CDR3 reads CTSSVADTQYL. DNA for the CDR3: TGTACCAGCAGTGTTGCAGATACGCAGTATCTT.

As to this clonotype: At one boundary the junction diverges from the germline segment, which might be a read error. The CDR3, as DNA: TGCGCCCGCAGCCCAAGGACAGGGCAGTACGAGCAGTACTTC. Translated: CARSPRTGQYEQYF. The chain has TRBV5-1 and TRBJ2-7; TRBD1 matches 8 bases. The CDR3 length is 14 residues. Per the germline V gene, CDR1 is SGHRS and CDR2 is YFSETQ.